This T cell receptor (beta chain) originates from a study of siplizumab effects on memory and regulatory T cells. Around 100,000 TCR templates per sample were assayed. Clones were sequenced by immunoSEQ multiplex PCR, and TCRdb holds only the in-frame ones, with some missing. The sample gives some 100,000 clones, roughly 94% of which show up once; around 1.5% is in the top ten. Study-level points and caveats: Researchers could not give a naive or memory phenotype to roughly 75-95% of proliferating CD4+ or CD8+ clones. Of the alloreactive clones, only a minor fraction mapped to unstimulated subsets. Naive T cells looked more diverse than memory cells, and they looked like major contributors to the alloresponse.

To note about this clone: Its antigen is still unknown.

Germline CDR1 reads SGHAT; CDR2 reads FQNNGV. V was clipped by 5 bases and J by 0 bases; unmatched bases: 6. This CDR3 is built from 17 residues. The chain uses TRBV11-2 and TRBJ2-2, with 10 bases lining up with TRBD1. What was sequenced was non-Treg CD4+ T cells sorted from blood. The receptor was derived from a human donor in good health. CDR3 nucleotides: TGTGCCAGCAGCATCCGGGACAGGGGACCGAACACCGGGGAGCTGTTTTTT. Amino acids: CASSIRDRGPNTGELFF.